This T cell receptor (beta chain) was found in a study of CD8+ T cells in alopecia areata. Study-level findings and limits: Sharing of TCRs across patients appeared less clear than in mice, possibly for HLA-related reasons. There were many expanded lesional clones persisting in scalp and blood during tofacitinib.

In regard to this clone: Its specificity is unknown.

Following RNA extraction, reverse transcription yielded cDNA that acted as the sequencing template. Profiling relied on immunoSEQ multiplex PCR, and the TCRdb table lists in-frame clones only, not all of them. Here the sample spans 180,000 or so clones, 45% to 60% being singletons. Treatment described: oral pan-JAK inhibitor, 5-10 mg twice daily. Germline lookup yields CDR1 SGHTA and CDR2 FQGNSA. The CDR3 length is 13 residues. The V end was cut by 5 bases, the J end by 2 bases, with 9 bases between. Sequenced here: CD8+ T cells sorted from blood, sampled at week 52, from a patient treated with tofacitinib. The V and J genes are TRBV7-2 and TRBJ1-2, with D possibly TRBD1 on 5 matching bases. This TCR came from a human donor with alopecia areata. The CDR3 is CASSLEGNYGYTF. CDR3 bases: TGTGCCAGCAGCCTCGAGGGGAACTATGGCTACACCTTC.